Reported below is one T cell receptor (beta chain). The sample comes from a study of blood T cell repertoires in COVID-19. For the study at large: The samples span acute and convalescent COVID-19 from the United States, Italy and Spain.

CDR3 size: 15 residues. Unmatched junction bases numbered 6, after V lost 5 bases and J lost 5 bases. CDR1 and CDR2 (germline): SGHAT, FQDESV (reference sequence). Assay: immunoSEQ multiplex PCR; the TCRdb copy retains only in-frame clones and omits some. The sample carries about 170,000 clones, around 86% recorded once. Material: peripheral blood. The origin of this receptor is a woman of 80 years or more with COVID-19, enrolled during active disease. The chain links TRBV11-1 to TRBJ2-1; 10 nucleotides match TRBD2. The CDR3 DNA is TGTGCCAGCAGCCTCCTAGCGGGAGCCCACAATGAGCAGTTCTTC. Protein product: CASSLLAGAHNEQFF. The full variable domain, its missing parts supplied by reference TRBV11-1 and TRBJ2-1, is EAEVAQSPRYKITEKSQAVAFWCDPISGHATLYWYRQILGQGPELLVQFQDESVVDDSQLPKDRFSAERLKGVDSTLKIQPAELGDSAMYLCASSLLAGAHNEQFFGPGTRLTVL.